The source of this T cell receptor (beta chain) is a study of T cells in tuberculosis. As for the study in general: Sequenced TCRs come from CD1B-GMM tetramer-binding T cells. The study, taken as a whole, reports: GEM motif frequencies gave 70% accuracy; the GMM repertoire gave roughly 90%. Smaller alpha distances in active tuberculosis partly reflected shorter CDR3-alpha lengths.

With regard to this clone: The antigen is unknown.

Unsorted cryopreserved PBMC were sequenced, averaging around 94,000 T cells per clinical donor. Generated by immunoSEQ multiplex PCR, the TCRdb table keeps only in-frame clones and is missing some. Of about 24,000 clones listed, about 95% are singletons. This CDR3 contains 14 residues. V shed 0 bases, J shed 4 bases, and the junction held 3 bases outside the gene matches. Germline V lookup: CDR1 SGHNT, CDR2 YYREEE (reference sequence). Sequencing was carried out using PBMCs. The chain combines TRBV5-4 with TRBJ1-2, with 7 bases aligning to TRBD1. The sequence came from a donor aged 10-30 years with latent tuberculosis or without tuberculosis infection. CDR3 coding DNA: TGTGCCAGCAGCTTGGCCGACAGGGCCTATGGCTACACCTTC. Translated: CASSLADRAYGYTF.